This T cell receptor beta chain came from a study of cytomegalovirus exposure and HLA in healthy donors. Study findings and constraints: Sequence variants that were highly shared formed a cluster that was likely a sequencing artifact. According to a later analysis, donors in an Asian-associated ancestry cluster reportedly had fewer N-insertions than the approximately 720-donor mean. The study assumed roughly uniform donor sequencing depth for presence/absence analyses.

Of note for this clone: Its antigen is still unknown.

The PCR was carried out with 60 Vbeta primers and 13 Jbeta primers. TCRdb's copy holds only in-frame clones and misses some; the assay was immunoSEQ multiplex PCR. The sample lists under 150,000 clones; roughly four fifths were seen once. Germline V CDR1 and CDR2: MNHNS, SASEGT. The CDR3 consists of 22 residues. The J segment lost 0 bases and the V segment lost 1 base, leaving 16 bases of the junction unmatched. This TCR came from a middle-aged woman in good health and CMV-seropositive. Sequencing input: PBMCs. This chain uses TRBV6-1 with TRBJ2-5; 14 nucleotides agree with TRBD2. CDR3 loop: CASSEVVWGAGLAGGHQETQYF. CDR3 DNA: TGTGCCAGCAGTGAAGTGGTCTGGGGCGCCGGACTAGCGGGGGGCCACCAAGAGACCCAGTACTTC.